This T cell receptor (beta chain) was retrieved from a study of cytomegalovirus exposure and HLA in healthy donors. The wider study: Early release data held 85 million to 95 million unique TCRs from HLA-typed donors. The study's findings and limits: An observed cluster of highly shared sequence variants was recorded as a likely sequencing artifact.

This CDR3 contains 13 residues. The germline gives CDR1 SGHRS, CDR2 YFSETQ. V dropped 4 bases and J dropped 2; count of bases not matched to a gene: 2. PCR employed 60 Vbeta and 13 Jbeta primers. Profiling relied on immunoSEQ multiplex PCR, and the TCRdb table lists in-frame clones only, not all of them. The sample lists some 81,000 clones; 60% to 75% were seen once. As for this clone: The antigen remains undetermined.

The sequenced sample was PBMCs. The chain recombines TRBV5-1 with TRBJ1-2; 7 bases line up with TRBD1. The clonotype was recovered from a woman in her forties in good health and CMV-seropositive. CDR3 nucleotide sequence: TGCGCCAGCAGCCCGGGACAGAACTATGGCTACACCTTC. Translation gives CASSPGQNYGYTF.